This passage covers 24 T cell receptor beta chains from one sample sequenced in a study of blood T cell repertoires in COVID-19. Data came from immunoSEQ multiplex PCR; TCRdb stores just in-frame clones and leaves some out. The sample lists about 200,000 clones; around four fifths were seen once. Input material: peripheral blood. These receptors all stem from a woman in her seventies with COVID-19, enrolled during active disease.

V gene TRBV10-3 combines with J gene TRBJ2-5, with 7 positions matching TRBD2. The CDR3 is made up of 16 amino acids. V lost 5 bases and J lost 4; bases outside the gene matches: 13. In germline, CDR1 is ENHRY, CDR2 SYGVKD. CDR3 loop: CAISPGTTLRGETQYF. In DNA, the CDR3 is TGTGCCATCAGTCCCGGGACTACGCTTCGGGGAGAGACCCAGTACTTC.

DNA of the CDR3: TGCGCCAGCAGCTTTAGGACTAGCGGGAGGAGCGCAGATACGCAGTATTTT. Translation gives CASSFRTSGRSADTQYF. The chain has TRBV5-1 and TRBJ2-3, with 14 bases identical to TRBD2. Germline-derived CDR1 and CDR2 are SGHRS and YFSETQ. Unmatched junction bases numbered 6, after V lost 2 bases and J lost 4 bases. CDR3 length: 17 amino acids.

The chain has TRBV3-1 (or the pseudogene TRBV3-2) and TRBJ1-2; D is uncertain. V lost 2 bases to trimming and J lost 7 bases, with 8 bases between them. Germline V lookup: CDR1 LGHDT, CDR2 YNNKEL (reference sequence). This CDR3 contains 12 residues. As DNA, the CDR3 is TGTGCCAGCAGCCAACTAACGGGTGGCTACACCTTC. As protein: CASSQLTGGYTF.

The gene calls are TRBV7-2 and TRBJ1-6; maybe TRBD1 (6 bases). CDR3 length equals 15 residues. With 7 bases removed from V and 6 bases from J, the gap between germline ends came to 16 bases. Germline CDR1 and CDR2: SGHTA and FQGNSA. The CDR3 DNA is TGTGCCAGCACCCACTCCCAGGGGAGTAATTCACCCCTCCACTTT. Translation gives CASTHSQGSNSPLHF.

The chain employs TRBV29-1 and TRBJ1-4; D gene ambiguous. V lost 5 bases and J lost 3, with 13 bases in between. The CDR3 is 14 amino acids. Germline V gene data show CDR1 as SQVTM and CDR2 as ANQGSEA. CDR3 loop: CSVRVFTANEKLFF. Here the CDR3 DNA reads TGCAGCGTTCGGGTTTTCACGGCTAATGAAAAACTGTTTTTT.

This clone was observed a handful of times. The chain employs TRBV5-4 and TRBJ2-7, with D unresolved. The CDR3 sequence is 11 residues long. The V gene's germline CDR1 is SGHNT and CDR2 YYREEE (reference sequence). The germline V and J ends were trimmed by 0 bases and 5 bases, with 3 bases remaining between them. The CDR3 region is CASSLVNEQYF. In nucleotides, the CDR3 is TGTGCCAGCAGCTTGGTCAACGAGCAGTACTTC. Based on the CDR3 plus reference TRBV5-4 and TRBJ2-7, the full variable domain is ETGVTQSPTHLIKTRGQQVTLRCSSQSGHNTVSWYQQALGQGPQFIFQYYREEENGRGNFPPRFSGLQFPNYSSELNVNALELDDSALYLCASSLVNEQYFGPGTRLTVT.

The CDR3 DNA sequence: TGTGCCAGCAGCGAAGGGGGCGCATTTAACTATGGCTACACCTTC. Translating it yields CASSEGGAFNYGYTF. The chain joins TRBV9 to TRBJ1-2; 7 bases line up with TRBD1. The CDR3 runs to 15 residues. Losses at the gene ends were 3 bases for V and 1 base for J; bases not matched to a gene: 6. CDR1 and CDR2 (germline): SGDLS, YYNGEE.

This chain links TRBV27 with TRBJ1-2; D possibly corresponds to TRBD1 (6 bases). The germline V and J ends were trimmed by 3 bases and 2 bases, with 10 bases remaining between them. The CDR3 length is 14 residues. Germline V gene lookup returns CDR1 MNHEY and CDR2 SMNVEV (reference sequence). CDR3 sequence reads: CASSFRGGNYGYTF. Written as DNA, the CDR3 is TGTGCCAGCAGTTTCAGGGGCGGCAACTATGGCTACACCTTC.

The rearrangement uses TRBV18 and TRBJ2-3; TRBD2 agrees at 8 bases. J was trimmed by 1 base and V by 3 bases; bases with no gene match: 9. The CDR3 runs to 17 residues. Looked up from germline, CDR1 is KGHSH and CDR2 is LQKENI. The CDR3 loop reads CASSPFSTSGRTDTQYF. For the CDR3, the DNA is TGTGCCAGCTCACCTTTTTCTACTAGCGGCCGCACAGATACGCAGTATTTT.

The CDR3 sequence: CASSLFDREYGYTF. The CDR3, as DNA: TGTGCCAGCAGTTTATTCGACAGGGAGTATGGCTACACCTTC. The chain combines TRBV28 with TRBJ1-2; 7 bases match TRBD1. There are 14 residues in the CDR3. The V gene end was trimmed by 1 base and the J gene end by 5 bases; junction bases not matched to a gene: 4. Germline CDR1 MDHEN, CDR2 SYDVKM.

The chain couples TRBV5-1 to TRBJ2-5; TRBD2 might be the D (5 bases). The V gene lost 7 bases and the J gene lost 5 bases, with 12 bases spanning the gap. The CDR3 runs to 12 residues. The germline gives CDR1 SGHRS, CDR2 YFSETQ. CDR3 coding DNA: TGCGCCAGCGGGTCGGGGATGGAGACCCAGTACTTC. Protein: CASGSGMETQYF.

In its sample, this clone was seen a few times. This sequence joins TRBV28 and TRBJ2-7, with 7 bases matching TRBD2. The CDR3 is 14 amino acids. CDR1 and CDR2 (germline): MDHEN, SYDVKM. The V segment lost 6 bases and the J segment 5 bases; nucleotides outside the gene matches: 10. The CDR3: CASSPTSVVHEQYF. The CDR3 coding sequence is TGTGCCAGCAGCCCTACTAGCGTAGTACACGAGCAGTACTTC.

The chain employs TRBV4-3 and TRBJ2-7; the D gene is possibly TRBD1 (6 bases). This CDR3 comprises 15 residues. V shed 0 bases and J shed 2 bases, with 11 bases lying between them. Per the germline V gene, CDR1 is LGHNA and CDR2 is YSLEER. Here the CDR3 DNA reads TGCGCCAGCAGCCAAGAGTCCAGGGGTCCCTACGAGCAGTACTTC. This gives the protein CASSQESRGPYEQYF.

The chain recombines TRBV30 with TRBJ1-5, with 7 bases matching TRBD1. Germline-derived CDR1 and CDR2 are GTSNPN and SVGIG (reference sequence). J was trimmed by 2 bases and V by 3 bases; bases with no gene match: 7. The CDR3 totals 15 residues. The CDR3 here is CAWRKTGRGNQPQHF. The CDR3 coding sequence is TGTGCCTGGAGAAAGACAGGGCGAGGCAATCAGCCCCAGCATTTT. Using reference TRBV30 and TRBJ1-5 for the parts outside the CDR3, the full variable domain is SQTIHQWPATLVQPVGSPLSLECTVEGTSNPNLYWYRQAAGRGLQLLFYSVGIGQISSEVPQNLSASRPQDRQFILSSKKLLLSDSGFYLCAWRKTGRGNQPQHFGDGTRLSIL.

V and J are TRBV7-9 and TRBJ1-1; weak D call: TRBD1 (5 bases). Trimming stripped 3 bases from V and 10 bases from J, with 15 bases between. This CDR3 has 13 residues. The germline V gene encodes CDR1 SEHNR and CDR2 FQNEAQ (reference sequence). The CDR3 is CASSFPGLARAFF. The CDR3 DNA is TGTGCCAGCAGCTTCCCGGGACTAGCAAGAGCTTTCTTT.

The CDR3 spells CASAGQGLGKLFF. In DNA form, the CDR3 reads TGTGCCAGCGCGGGACAGGGTTTAGGAAAACTGTTTTTT. The chain is built from TRBV6-5 and TRBJ1-4; TRBD1 agrees at 9 bases. Per the germline V gene, CDR1 is MNHEY and CDR2 is SVGAGI. V was clipped by 8 bases and J by 10 bases; unmatched bases: 8. This CDR3 region has 13 residues.

The J gene is TRBJ2-5, the V gene TRBV5-8, with 7 nucleotides matching TRBD1. CDR3 size: 14 residues. Germline V CDR1 and CDR2: SGHTS, YDEGEE. Trimming at V came to 0 bases and at J to 5 bases, leaving 4 bases not matched to a gene. In DNA, the CDR3 is TGTGCCAGCAGCTTGGAGGGGGCTCGGGAGACCCAGTACTTC. As protein: CASSLEGARETQYF. Full variable domain (outside the CDR3, taken from reference TRBV5-8 and TRBJ2-5): EAGVTQSPTHLIKTRGQQATLRCSPISGHTSVYWYQQALGLGLQFLLWYDEGEERNRGNFPPRFSGRQFPNYSSELNVNALELEDSALYLCASSLEGARETQYFGPGTRLLVL.

The chain uses TRBV18 and TRBJ1-6; the match to TRBD1 covers 10 bases. V lost 3 bases, J lost 10 bases, and 9 bases stayed unmatched. The germline V gene encodes CDR1 KGHSH and CDR2 LQKENI. CDR3 length: 16 residues. CDR3 sequence: CASSPPGTGEGSPLHF. Here the CDR3 DNA reads TGTGCCAGCTCACCGCCTGGGACAGGGGAGGGGTCACCCCTCCACTTT.

V usage is TRBV6-5 and J usage is TRBJ1-2, with D uncertain. The CDR3 consists of 15 residues. Germline assignment: CDR1 MNHEY and CDR2 SVGAGI. The V end lost 0 bases, the J end lost 2 bases, and 10 bases lay between the germline ends. The CDR3 sequence is CASSYSTPGNYGYTF. The CDR3 region has the DNA TGTGCCAGCAGTTACTCGACCCCGGGGAACTATGGCTACACCTTC.

This chain's CDR3 is CASSLLTGGGDYGYTF. The CDR3 DNA reads TGTGCCAGCAGTTTATTGACAGGGGGTGGAGACTATGGCTACACCTTC. The gene calls are TRBV28 and TRBJ1-2, with TRBD1 identical over 9 bases. From germline, CDR1 is MDHEN and CDR2 SYDVKM. V shed 1 base, J shed 3 bases, and the junction held 6 bases outside the gene matches. This CDR3 contains 16 residues.

The genes are TRBV30 and TRBJ2-5, with 9 bases that match TRBD1. V trimming: 3 bases; J trimming: 8 bases; junction bases outside the gene matches: 13. This CDR3 has 15 residues. From germline, CDR1 is GTSNPN and CDR2 SVGIG (reference sequence). In DNA form, the CDR3 reads TGTGCCTGGAGCCTGGGGCGGGGACAGGGCGGAACCCAGTACTTC. It specifies CAWSLGRGQGGTQYF.

This rearrangement joins TRBV19 to TRBJ1-2; possibly TRBD1 for D (5 bases). CDR1 LNHDA and CDR2 SQIVND come from the germline V gene (reference sequence). The V gene lost 7 bases and the J gene lost 1 base, with 13 bases spanning the gap. The CDR3 runs 14 residues. DNA for the CDR3: TGTGCCAGTACGTCAGACAGTATTAACTATGGCTACACCTTC. Its protein is CASTSDSINYGYTF.

V usage is TRBV19 and J usage is TRBJ2-1; possible D gene TRBD2, 5 bases. Germline V gene lookup returns CDR1 LNHDA and CDR2 SQIVND (reference sequence). Trimming shortened V by 7 bases and J by 4 bases, and 14 bases separated the two germline ends. The CDR3 length is 14 residues. In DNA form, the CDR3 reads TGTGCCAGTAACGGGGAGTCCCTTTACAATGAGCAGTTCTTC. Its protein is CASNGESLYNEQFF. The full variable domain, its missing parts supplied by reference TRBV19 and TRBJ2-1, is DGGITQSPKYLFRKEGQNVTLSCEQNLNHDAMYWYRQDPGQGLRLIYYSQIVNDFQKGDIAEGYSVSREKKESFPLTVTSAQKNPTAFYLCASNGESLYNEQFFGPGTRLTVL.

J is TRBJ1-2 and V is TRBV5-1; 8 nucleotides match TRBD1. Germline lookup yields CDR1 SGHRS and CDR2 YFSETQ. V shed 4 bases, J shed 9 bases, and the junction held 11 bases outside the gene matches. CDR3 length equals 14 residues. The chain's CDR3 is CASSLFDRGGSYTF. Here the CDR3 DNA reads TGCGCCAGCAGCCTGTTTGACAGGGGTGGGAGCTACACCTTC.